This record covers a single T cell receptor (beta chain). V shed 8 bases and J shed 2 bases, with 15 bases lying between them. Per the germline V gene, CDR1 is SQVTM and CDR2 is ANQGSEA. This CDR3 is built from 13 residues. The data belong to a study of cytomegalovirus exposure and HLA in healthy donors. The PCR made use of 60 Vbeta and 13 Jbeta primers. Here immunoSEQ multiplex PCR was the method, and the copy in TCRdb shows in-frame clones only, minus some. The sample yields 100,000 to 150,000 clones, 80% seen once. The origin of this receptor is a man aged 30 to 45 in good health and CMV-seropositive. The chain recombines TRBV29-1 with TRBJ1-1, with D uncertain. Material for sequencing was PBMCs. The CDR3 loop is CSLREGGNTEAFF. The CDR3 nucleotides read TGCAGCCTCCGGGAGGGCGGAAACACTGAAGCTTTCTTT.